The clone carrying this T cell receptor (beta chain) occurred once. Its antigen is still unknown. The data were obtained in a study of blood T cells in healthy people across ages. The study drew donors from healthy Caucasian individuals in Russia aged roughly 6 to 90. Isolation recovered at least 6.5 million PBMCs from every sample. Study results and limitations: Naive and antigen-experienced cells were not separated, limiting conclusive comparison. TCR beta diversity was tightly associated with the proportion of naive T cells.

With a J-beta primer mix and a sample-barcoded 5' primer, a second PCR ran 7 to 11 cycles. TCRdb re-derived calls from the 5' RACE reads in MiXCR, one entry per CDR3 protein. The table has roughly 830,000 distinct CDR3 sequences, about 59% seen once. This CDR3 contains 18 residues. Losses at the gene ends were 2 bases for V and 2 bases for J; bases not matched to a gene: 15. CDR1 is DFQATT and CDR2 is SNEGSKA in the germline V gene (reference sequence). The receptor's source is a man younger than 45 in good health. The specimen sequenced was blood. The V gene is TRBV20-1, the J gene TRBJ2-5, with 9 bases aligning to TRBD1. The CDR3 sequence is CSARRRGQGRTGQETQYF. The CDR3 region has the DNA TGCAGTGCTAGACGAAGGGGACAGGGCAGAACAGGGCAAGAGACCCAGTACTTC.